This T cell receptor (beta chain) was identified during a study of blood T cells in healthy people across ages. Combining a sample-barcoded 5' primer with a J-beta primer mix, a second PCR ran for roughly 6 to 11 cycles. Using its own MiXCR run on the 5' RACE reads, TCRdb lists one record per CDR3 protein. The data contain over 1.5 million distinct CDR3 sequences, just under 50% of them seen just once; the ten biggest clones take up approximately 2%. Sequenced input: blood. The clonotype comes from a woman aged 40 to 55 in good health.

The CDR3 DNA sequence: TGTGCCAGCAGCTTAGCATTTAGGGCTTTAAAAGAGACCCAGTACTTC. This encodes CASSLAFRALKETQYF. The chain carries TRBV7-2 and TRBJ2-5; D remains unclear. The ends were cut back, 0 bases at V and 3 bases at J, with 14 bases in the middle. Germline V gene sequence: CDR1 SGHTA, CDR2 FQGNSA. The CDR3 spans 16 residues.